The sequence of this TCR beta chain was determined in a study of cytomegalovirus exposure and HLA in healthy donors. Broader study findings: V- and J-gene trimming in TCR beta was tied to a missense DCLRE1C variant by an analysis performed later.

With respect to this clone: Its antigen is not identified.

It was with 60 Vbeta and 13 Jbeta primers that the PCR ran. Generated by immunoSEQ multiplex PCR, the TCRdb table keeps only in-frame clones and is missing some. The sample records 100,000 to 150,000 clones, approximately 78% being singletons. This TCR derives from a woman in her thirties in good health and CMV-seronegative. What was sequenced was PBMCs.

CDR3 in DNA: TGCGCCAGCAGCCTACAGGGTGCTTACCAAGAGACCCAGTACTTC. The encoded protein is CASSLQGAYQETQYF. The chain couples TRBV5-1 to TRBJ2-5; TRBD1 is a possible D gene (6 bases). The germline V gene encodes CDR1 SGHRS and CDR2 YFSETQ. Trimming took 4 bases from V and 0 from J, leaving 13 bases between them. The CDR3 runs to 15 residues.